This T cell receptor (beta chain) was sequenced in a study of vaccination and CD4 T cells after COVID-19. Study information: Stimuli were overlapping spike peptide pools of SARS-CoV-2 and three common cold coronaviruses (HCoV-NL63, HCoV-OC43, HCoV-229E).

Trimming cost V 4 bases and J 0 bases, with 13 bases left between them. In germline, CDR1 is MNHEY, CDR2 SMNVEV (reference sequence). CDR3 length: 17 residues. Comments on this clonotype: Its matching antigen is unknown.

Sequenced with the Oncomine TCR Beta short-read assay was DNA taken from cultured CD4+ T cells. TCRdb re-called the PCR reads with MiXCR, one entry per CDR3 protein. The sample lists roughly 7,000 distinct CDR3 sequences; around a quarter were seen once. Specified treatment: roughly 11-day PBMC culture with coronavirus spike peptide pools or control peptides (ViraFEST assay). The unexposed donor gave CD4+ T cells before the COVID-19 pandemic (2011-2018). The TCR originated in a human donor in good health. The sequencing sample was made of CD4+ T cells from blood, cultured in vitro. The chain employs TRBV27 and TRBJ1-6; the D gene is possibly TRBD1 (5 bases). CDR3 coding DNA: TGTGCCAGCAGTTCACAAGGAGACAGCTCCTATAATTCACCCCTCCACTTT. Translating gives CASSSQGDSSYNSPLHF.